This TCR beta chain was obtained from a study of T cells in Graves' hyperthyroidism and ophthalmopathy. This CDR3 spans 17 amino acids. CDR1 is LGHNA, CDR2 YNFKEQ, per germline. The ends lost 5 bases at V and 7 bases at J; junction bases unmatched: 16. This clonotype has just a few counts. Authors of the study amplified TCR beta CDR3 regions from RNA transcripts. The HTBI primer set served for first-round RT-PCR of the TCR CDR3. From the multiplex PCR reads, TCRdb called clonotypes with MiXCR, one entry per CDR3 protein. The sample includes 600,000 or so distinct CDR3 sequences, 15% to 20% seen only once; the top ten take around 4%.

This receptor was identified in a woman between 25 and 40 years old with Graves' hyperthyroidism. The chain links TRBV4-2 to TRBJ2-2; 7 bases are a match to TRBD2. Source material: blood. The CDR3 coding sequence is TGTGCCAGCAGCACGCGAGTGGGCGGGAGTCGTGTCGGGGAGCTGTTTTTT. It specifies CASSTRVGGSRVGELFF.